This T cell receptor (beta chain) was sequenced in a study of T cell responses to AZD1222 COVID-19 vaccine. The study, taken as a whole, reports: Repertoire samples came only from after the peak T cell response. Seropositivity was recorded at baseline in only a handful of AZD1222 recipients.

The assay was immunoSEQ multiplex PCR, and TCRdb's table has in-frame clones only and misses some. The sample holds 56,000 or so clones; 80% are singletons and the top ten take roughly 5.1%. Per the germline V gene, CDR1 is SQVTM and CDR2 is ANQGSEA. Trimming shortened V by 5 bases and J by 0 bases, and 7 bases separated the two germline ends. CDR3 length equals 12 residues. Comment on this clone: The antigen is undetermined.

The source is an adult who received the AZD1222 COVID-19 vaccine. The chain is built from TRBV29-1 and TRBJ1-2; D is uncertain. This specimen consisted of peripheral blood, obtained 28 days after the second AZD1222 dose. CDR3 nucleotide sequence: TGCAGCGTTCGCGTTACTAACTATGGCTACACCTTC. This gives the protein CSVRVTNYGYTF.